The 9 T cell receptor beta chains given below trace back to one sample, sequenced in a study of response to subunit inactivated influenza vaccine. TCRdb used MiXCR to reprocess the RT-PCR reads, holding one entry per CDR3 protein. The table has fewer than 600,000 distinct CDR3 sequences, approximately 7.8% seen once. This material consisted of PBMCs from blood, taken 23 months after vaccination. These receptors all come from a man between 50 and 69 years old who received an inactivated influenza vaccine.

This clonotype was detected many times. This rearrangement joins TRBV12-3 or TRBV12-4 to TRBJ1-1; D perhaps matches TRBD1 (5 bases). The CDR3 consists of 15 residues. V gave up 6 bases and J gave up 6 bases, with 20 bases separating them. The CDR3 reads CASRYGWGPSAEAFF. CDR3 bases: TGTGCCAGCAGATACGGTTGGGGCCCCAGCGCTGAAGCTTTCTTT.

This clonotype turned up a few times. This rearrangement joins TRBV10-3 to TRBJ1-2; 8 bases map to TRBD1. V shed 0 bases, J shed 6 bases, and the junction held 6 bases outside the gene matches. The CDR3 has 15 residues. Germline CDR1 is ENHRY and CDR2 is SYGVKD. The DNA for the CDR3 is TGTGCCATCAGTGAGTCTACGACAGGGGCTAATGGCTACACCTTC. This encodes CAISESTTGANGYTF.

Here the CDR3 reads CASSQAPGQSASNEKLFF. DNA for the CDR3: TGCGCCAGCAGCCAAGCCCCCGGACAGTCGGCTTCGAATGAAAAACTGTTTTTT. The chain has TRBV4-3 and TRBJ1-4; tentatively, D is TRBD1 (6 bases). This CDR3 has 18 amino acids. V lost 1 base and J lost 5, with 20 bases in between. CDR1 and CDR2 from the germline V gene are LGHNA and YSLEER.

This rearrangement joins TRBV7-2 to TRBJ2-3; possibly TRBD2 for D (6 bases). The ends were cut back, 0 bases at V and 8 bases at J, with 15 bases in the middle. This CDR3 has 15 residues. CDR1 and CDR2 (germline): SGHTA, FQGNSA. The CDR3: CASSLALYAGGTQYF. Written as DNA, the CDR3 is TGTGCCAGCAGCTTAGCGCTCTATGCCGGGGGTACGCAGTATTTT.

There are many counts of this clonotype. The chain uses TRBV6-2 or TRBV6-3 and TRBJ2-1, with 7 bases that match TRBD1. In germline, CDR1 is MNHEY, CDR2 SVGEGT. The CDR3 sequence is 15 residues long. V shed 5 bases and J 5 bases; nucleotides not matched to a gene: 9. CDR3 coding DNA: TGTGCCAGCAGTACCAGGGGGACAGAAGACAATGAGCAGTTCTTC. Amino acid sequence: CASSTRGTEDNEQFF.

This clonotype was seen many times. The chain has TRBV20-1 and TRBJ2-7; 12 bases agree with TRBD2. Germline V CDR1 and CDR2: DFQATT, SNEGSKA (reference sequence). This CDR3 is built from 14 residues. V dropped 5 bases and J dropped 3; count of bases not matched to a gene: 5. The CDR3 bases are TGCAGTGCTCGACTAGCGGGAGCCTTCTACGAGCAGTACTTC. This sequence encodes CSARLAGAFYEQYF.

This clonotype has just a few counts. The genes are TRBV3-1 and TRBJ1-2; unclear D gene. This CDR3 contains 13 residues. Deletions cut 0 bases from V and 8 bases from J, with 10 bases between. From germline, CDR1 is LGHDT and CDR2 YNNKEL (reference sequence). The CDR3 region has the DNA TGTGCCAGCAGCCAAGAAGGAGTAAGGGGCTACACCTTC. It encodes CASSQEGVRGYTF.

This clonotype was seen many times. V and J are TRBV24-1 and TRBJ2-1; the D call may be TRBD1 or TRBD2 (6 bases each). This CDR3 region has 14 residues. The ends were cut back, 5 bases at V and 7 bases at J, with 14 bases in the middle. Germline V gene sequence: CDR1 KGHDR, CDR2 SFDVKD. The CDR3 reads CATSVGGSGNEQFF. CDR3 nucleotides: TGTGCCACCAGTGTGGGGGGCTCTGGGAATGAGCAGTTCTTC.

In this sample, this clonotype turned up a few times. The genes are TRBV20-1 and TRBJ2-2; D not certain. V was cut by 1 base and J by 4 bases, with 10 bases left in between. CDR3 size: 14 residues. Germline CDR1 reads DFQATT; CDR2 reads SNEGSKA (reference sequence). DNA of the CDR3: TGCAGTGCTAGAGCACCTTTAGGCACCGGGGAGCTGTTTTTT. It translates to CSARAPLGTGELFF.